The clone carrying this T cell receptor beta chain was seen only a few times. Its specificity is unknown. There were TCR beta CDR3 regions amplified from RNA transcripts. The HTBI primer set was used in a first-round RT-PCR of the TCR CDR3. TCRdb processed the multiplex PCR reads anew with MiXCR; each CDR3 protein has one entry. The data contain some 370,000 distinct CDR3 sequences, about a sixth of them singletons. Diagnoses were established using clinical symptoms, serum thyroxine and TRAb, thyroid ultrasound and orbital computed tomography. Using more than 7.5 ml of fresh peripheral blood, PBMCs were prepared. The data belong to a study of T cells in Graves' hyperthyroidism and ophthalmopathy. CDR3 length: 15 residues. The germline V and J ends were trimmed by 1 base and 0 bases, with 9 bases remaining between them. Germline-derived CDR1 and CDR2 are MDHEN and SYDVKM. Study observations and caveats: Ophthalmopathy onset followed model prediction by a median around six months.

The specimen sequenced was blood. The chain links TRBV28 to TRBJ1-2; D not certain. The receptor was isolated from a young woman with Graves' hyperthyroidism that later progressed to Graves' ophthalmopathy. The CDR3 loop reads CASSLLQPANYGYTF. In DNA form, the CDR3 reads TGTGCCAGCAGTTTATTACAGCCGGCTAACTATGGCTACACCTTC.